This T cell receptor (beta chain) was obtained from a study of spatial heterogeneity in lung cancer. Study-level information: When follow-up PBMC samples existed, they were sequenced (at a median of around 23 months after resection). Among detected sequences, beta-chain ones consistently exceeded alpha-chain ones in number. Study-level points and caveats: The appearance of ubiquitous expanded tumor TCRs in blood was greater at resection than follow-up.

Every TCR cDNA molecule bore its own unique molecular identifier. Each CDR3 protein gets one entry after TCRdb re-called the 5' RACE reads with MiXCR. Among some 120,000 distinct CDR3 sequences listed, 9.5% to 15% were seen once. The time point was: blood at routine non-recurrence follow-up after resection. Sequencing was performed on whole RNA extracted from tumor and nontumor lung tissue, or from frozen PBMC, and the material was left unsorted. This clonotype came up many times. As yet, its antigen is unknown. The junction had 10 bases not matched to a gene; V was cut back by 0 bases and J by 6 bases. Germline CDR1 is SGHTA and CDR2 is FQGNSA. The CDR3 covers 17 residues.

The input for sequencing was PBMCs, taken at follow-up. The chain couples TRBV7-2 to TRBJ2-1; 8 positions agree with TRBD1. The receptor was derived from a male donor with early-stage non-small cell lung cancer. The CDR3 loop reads CASSLAGTGLKANEQFF. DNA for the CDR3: TGTGCCAGCAGCTTAGCCGGGACAGGCTTAAAGGCCAATGAGCAGTTCTTC.